This T cell receptor (beta chain) stems from a study of spatial heterogeneity in lung cancer (dated 2019 in TCRdb). Concerning the study at large: The donors were 60 to 80 patients from the lung TRACERx cohort who had early-stage, untreated non-small cell lung cancer. Follow-up PBMC samples were sequenced whenever available, with a median time to follow-up of approximately two years after resection. Beta-chain transcripts were consistently detected in greater numbers than alpha-chain transcripts, which likely reflected higher beta-chain transcript abundance. In the raw uncorrected reads, each unique combination of TCR and UMI appeared more than ten times on average. In non-small cell lung cancer, the study made a quantitative comparison of TCR alpha and beta repertoires among multiple tumor regions, matched nontumor lung and blood. The study linked features of the TCR repertoire to counts of nonsynonymous mutations, which were determined by whole-exome sequencing of tumor tissue. At surgery, both alpha and beta chains were TCR-sequenced in some 220 tumor regions, fewer than 80 matched nontumor lung samples and a few dozen PBMC samples. Paper-wide results and their limitations: Ubiquitous expanded tumor TCRs were detected in blood more often at tumor resection than at routine follow-up. Only 14 patients were included in comparisons of baseline and follow-up blood repertoires. Additional single-cell paired TCR alpha and beta sequencing was considered necessary to confirm, at a functional level, the hypothesis that regional TCRs recognize regional mutations.

Library preparation was by 5' RACE. The listed sequencing device is NextSeq 500. The TCR library protocol attached a unique molecular identifier to each TCR cDNA molecule to allow correction of PCR and sequencing errors. Per the source publication's procedure: TCR identification, UMI-based error correction and CDR3 extraction were performed with Decombinator tools. Expanded TCRs were defined as those above a frequency of 2 per 1,000, corresponding to the top 1% of the tumor frequency distribution. Each repertoire was subsampled 100 times to 5,000 TCRs, after which Renyi diversity was computed with the R vegan package. CDR3 similarity networks were built from amino acid triplet string-kernel similarity, with CDR3s being connected when pairwise similarity was above 0.82. The public reads were reprocessed in TCRdb via fastp at Q25 and MiXCR, keeping in-frame beta chains. When rows share a CDR3 protein, they turn into one entry using the most common DNA and genes. TCRdb's processing, not the authors' own work, is the source of the V and J calls. Recorded for this sample are approximately 93,000 distinct CDR3 sequences; approximately 19% of them occurred a single time. The leading ten clones occupy 21% of the sample.

The label giving this sample's time point can be read as: blood at routine non-recurrence follow-up after resection. Without any cell sorting, TCR sequencing was performed on whole RNA extracted either from tumor and nontumor lung tissue or from cryopreserved PBMC samples. Only patients with enough RNA available from two or more tumor regions were chosen for TCR sequencing. V loses 6 bases of germline sequence and J loses 3 bases, and the interval between the two ends is 15 bases. The CDR3 holds 14 amino acids from the cysteine to the phenylalanine. The entry retains the CDR3 DNA only, 42 bases that are in frame from base 1. For CDR1 and CDR2, the germline V gene (reference sequence) lists DFQATT and SNEGSKA. This clonotype was recorded a few times. The target of this receptor is not known. Base qualities are not recorded, but no much larger clone differs from it by a single base.

Recombination linked TRBV20-1 to TRBJ2-1, and the D gene may be TRBD2, 5 bases matching. This receptor was identified in a male donor with early-stage non-small cell lung cancer. The sample in question was PBMCs, obtained at follow-up. This receptor carries the CDR3 CSAPGGRVYNEQFF. The DNA is TGCAGTGCCCCGGGTGGGCGGGTCTACAATGAGCAGTTCTTC.